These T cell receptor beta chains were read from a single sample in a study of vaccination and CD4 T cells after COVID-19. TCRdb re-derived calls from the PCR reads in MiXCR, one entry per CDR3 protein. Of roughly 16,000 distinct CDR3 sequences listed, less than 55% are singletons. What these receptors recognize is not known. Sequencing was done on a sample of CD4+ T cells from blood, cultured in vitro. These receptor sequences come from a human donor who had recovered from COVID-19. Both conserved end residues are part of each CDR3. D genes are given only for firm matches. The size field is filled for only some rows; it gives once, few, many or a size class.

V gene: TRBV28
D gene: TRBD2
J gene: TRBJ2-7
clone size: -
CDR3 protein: CASSLWELAGGPGEQYF
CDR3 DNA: TGTGCCAGCAGTTTATGGGAACTAGCGGGAGGGCCTGGAGAGCAGTACTTC

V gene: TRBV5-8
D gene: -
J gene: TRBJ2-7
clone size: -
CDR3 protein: CASSFQMSSYEQYF
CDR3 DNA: TGTGCCAGCAGCTTTCAAATGAGCTCCTACGAGCAGTACTTC

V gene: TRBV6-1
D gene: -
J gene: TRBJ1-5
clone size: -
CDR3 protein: CASSQSSGDQPQHF
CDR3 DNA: TGTGCCAGCAGTCAGTCTTCGGGGGATCAGCCCCAGCATTTT

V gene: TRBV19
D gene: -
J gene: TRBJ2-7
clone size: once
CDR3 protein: CASSTGGQAEQYF
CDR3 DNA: TGTGCCAGTAGTACAGGAGGGCAGGCCGAGCAGTACTTC

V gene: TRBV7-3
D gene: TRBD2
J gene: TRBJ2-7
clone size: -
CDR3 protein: CASSLGSGAAYYEQYF
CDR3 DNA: TGTGCCAGCAGCTTAGGTAGCGGGGCCGCCTACTACGAGCAGTACTTC

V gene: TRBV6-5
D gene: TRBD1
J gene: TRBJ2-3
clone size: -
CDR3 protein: CASSSTGGNTDTQYF
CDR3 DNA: TGTGCCAGCAGTTCAACAGGGGGCAACACAGATACGCAGTATTTT

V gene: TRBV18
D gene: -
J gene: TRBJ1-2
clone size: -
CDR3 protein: CASSQSESNYGYTF
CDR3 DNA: TGTGCCAGCTCACAATCCGAGAGTAACTATGGCTACACCTTC

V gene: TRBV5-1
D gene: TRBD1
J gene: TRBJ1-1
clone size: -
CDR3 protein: CASSPGQGNTEAFF
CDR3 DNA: TGCGCCAGCAGCCCCGGACAGGGGAACACTGAAGCTTTCTTT

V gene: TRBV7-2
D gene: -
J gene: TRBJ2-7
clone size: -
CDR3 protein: CASSAEAVGEQYF
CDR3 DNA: TGTGCCAGCAGCGCAGAGGCGGTCGGAGAGCAGTACTTC

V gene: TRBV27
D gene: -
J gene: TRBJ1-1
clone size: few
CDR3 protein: CASSLSSRVITMNTEAFF
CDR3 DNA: TGTGCCAGCAGTTTATCGAGTCGTGTCATCACCATGAACACTGAAGCTTTCTTT

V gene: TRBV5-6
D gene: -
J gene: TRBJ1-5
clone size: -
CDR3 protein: CASSFGSGINQPQHF
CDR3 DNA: TGTGCCAGCAGCTTCGGTTCCGGGATAAATCAGCCCCAGCATTTT

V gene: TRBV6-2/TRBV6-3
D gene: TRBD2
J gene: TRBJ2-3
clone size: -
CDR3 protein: CASSYQASGPITDTQYF
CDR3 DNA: TGTGCCAGCAGTTACCAGGCTAGCGGACCAATCACAGATACGCAGTATTTT

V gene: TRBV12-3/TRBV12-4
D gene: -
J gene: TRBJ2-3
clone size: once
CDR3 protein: CASSLGSVSTDTQYF
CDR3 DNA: TGTGCCAGCAGTTTAGGGAGCGTAAGCACAGATACGCAGTATTTT

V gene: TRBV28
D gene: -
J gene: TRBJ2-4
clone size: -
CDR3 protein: CASSLGGAENIQYF
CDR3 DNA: TGTGCCAGCAGTTTAGGAGGGGCTGAAAACATTCAGTACTTC

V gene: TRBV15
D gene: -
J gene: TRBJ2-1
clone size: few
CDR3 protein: CATSRAASVAWNEQFF
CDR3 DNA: TGTGCCACCAGCAGAGCCGCTTCGGTAGCGTGGAATGAGCAGTTCTTC

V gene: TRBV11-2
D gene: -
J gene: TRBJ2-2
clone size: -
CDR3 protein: CASSLEAGELFF
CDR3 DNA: TGTGCCAGCAGCTTAGAGGCCGGGGAGCTGTTTTTT

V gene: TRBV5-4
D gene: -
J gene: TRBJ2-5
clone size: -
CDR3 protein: CASSPADGQETQYF
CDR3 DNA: TGTGCCAGCAGCCCAGCCGACGGCCAAGAGACCCAGTACTTC

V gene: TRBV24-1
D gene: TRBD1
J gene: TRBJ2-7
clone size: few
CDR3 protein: CATSGPGTGGADEQYF
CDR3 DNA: TGTGCCACCAGTGGTCCCGGGACAGGGGGCGCGGACGAGCAGTACTTC

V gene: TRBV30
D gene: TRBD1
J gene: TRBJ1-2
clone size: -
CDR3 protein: CACAGTAEHYGYTF
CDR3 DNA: TGTGCCTGTGCTGGGACAGCCGAGCACTATGGCTACACCTTC

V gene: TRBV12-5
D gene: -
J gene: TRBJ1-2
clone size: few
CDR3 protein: CASGSNPGTDGYTF
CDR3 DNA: TGTGCTAGTGGTTCGAACCCCGGGACGGATGGCTACACCTTC

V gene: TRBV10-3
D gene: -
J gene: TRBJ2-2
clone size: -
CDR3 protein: CAISGGERAGELFF
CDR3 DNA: TGTGCCATCAGCGGAGGGGAAAGAGCCGGGGAGCTGTTTTTT

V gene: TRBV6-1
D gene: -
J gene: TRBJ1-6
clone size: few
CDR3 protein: CASSASLGGGNSPLHF
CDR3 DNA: TGTGCCAGCAGTGCTTCCCTTGGGGGAGGCAATTCACCCCTCCACTTT

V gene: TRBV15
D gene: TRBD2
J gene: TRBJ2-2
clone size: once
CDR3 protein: CATSRDSGGNTGELFF
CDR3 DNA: TGTGCCACCAGCAGGGATAGCGGGGGGAACACCGGGGAGCTGTTTTTT